The 14 T cell receptor beta chains reported below all come from one sample, sequenced in a study of cytomegalovirus exposure and HLA in healthy donors. In the PCR, 60 Vbeta and 13 Jbeta primers were used. The repertoire was sequenced with immunoSEQ multiplex PCR; TCRdb's copy has only in-frame clones and lacks some. The sample gives more than 150,000 clones, 78% of which show up once; over 1.1% is in the top ten. Sequences were obtained from PBMCs. The origin of the receptors is a male donor in good health and CMV-seronegative.

The CDR3 region is CASSRDRANEKLFF. The CDR3 bases are TGTGCCAGCTCACGGGACAGGGCTAATGAAAAACTGTTTTTT. The genes are TRBV18 and TRBJ1-4; TRBD1 matches at 9 bases. The ends lost 4 bases at V and 3 bases at J; junction bases unmatched: 0. Germline CDR1 KGHSH, CDR2 LQKENI. The CDR3 is made up of 14 amino acids.

V usage is TRBV5-1 and J usage is TRBJ2-2; tentative D call: TRBD1 (6 bases). Germline lookup yields CDR1 SGHRS and CDR2 YFSETQ. V was clipped by 1 base and J by 2 bases, with 15 bases between them. CDR3 length: 17 amino acids. This chain's CDR3 is CASSLQSQGINTGELFF. The CDR3, as DNA: TGCGCCAGCAGCTTGCAGTCACAGGGTATTAACACCGGGGAGCTGTTTTTT.

The chain uses TRBV11-1 and TRBJ1-1; TRBD1 matches at 10 bases. The length of the CDR3 is 15 residues. V dropped 5 bases and J dropped 3; count of bases not matched to a gene: 6. Germline CDR1 reads SGHAT; CDR2 reads FQDESV (reference sequence). CDR3 in amino acids: CASSPRDRGDTEAFF. In nucleotides, the CDR3 is TGTGCCAGCAGCCCCCGGGACAGGGGCGACACTGAAGCTTTCTTT.

Concerning this clone itself: At the DNA level, this CDR3 is encoded by other sequences in the same sample as well. The V gene is TRBV30, the J gene TRBJ1-6; 7 nucleotides align to TRBD1. Trimming cost V 3 bases and J 8 bases; bases outside gene matches: 4. The CDR3 runs 13 residues. The V gene's germline CDR1 is GTSNPN and CDR2 SVGIG (reference sequence). This chain's CDR3 is CAWRGTGDSPLHF. In DNA form, the CDR3 reads TGTGCCTGGAGAGGAACAGGGGATTCACCCCTCCACTTT.

The chain employs TRBV9 and TRBJ1-1, with 7 bases fitting TRBD1. The ends lost 4 bases at V and 3 bases at J; junction bases unmatched: 6. The CDR3 covers 14 residues. CDR1 is SGDLS and CDR2 is YYNGEE in the germline V gene. For the CDR3, the DNA is TGTGCCAGCAGCCCTCAGGGGGTTTACACTGAAGCTTTCTTT. Its translation is CASSPQGVYTEAFF.

Only a few counts were recorded for this clone. The chain uses TRBV15 and TRBJ2-3, with no clear D. The CDR3 loop spans 16 amino acids. Trimming pared 0 bases from V and 2 bases from J, leaving 12 bases between. Per the germline V gene, CDR1 is LNHNV and CDR2 is YYDKDF (reference sequence). The CDR3 here is CATSRDLPQATDTQYF. For the CDR3, the DNA is TGTGCCACCAGCAGAGATCTCCCCCAGGCCACAGATACGCAGTATTTT.

This clone was recorded a few times. J is TRBJ2-2 and V is TRBV30; D not certain. Trimming took off 7 bases at V and 1 base at J, with 7 bases between the two ends. This CDR3 comprises 12 residues. CDR1 GTSNPN and CDR2 SVGIG come from the germline V gene (reference sequence). The CDR3 sequence is CASSGNTGELFF. In nucleotides, the CDR3 is TGTGCCTCCTCCGGGAACACCGGGGAGCTGTTTTTT. Combining the CDR3 with reference TRBV30 and TRBJ2-2 gives the whole variable domain SQTIHQWPATLVQPVGSPLSLECTVEGTSNPNLYWYRQAAGRGLQLLFYSVGIGQISSEVPQNLSASRPQDRQFILSSKKLLLSDSGFYLCASSGNTGELFFGEGSRLTVL.

This clone was seen a single time. The rearrangement links TRBV19 to TRBJ2-3; D is undetermined. The germline V and J ends were trimmed by 3 bases and 1 base, with 2 bases remaining between them. The CDR3 spans 12 residues. The germline CDR1 and CDR2 sequences are LNHDA and SQIVND (reference sequence). CDR3 nucleotides: TGTGCCAGTAGTATCGGCACAGATACGCAGTATTTT. Encoded protein: CASSIGTDTQYF.

The rearrangement links TRBV11-2 to TRBJ1-1, with unresolved D. This CDR3 is 14 amino acids long. Trimming pared 4 bases from V and 0 bases from J, leaving 9 bases between. Germline CDR1 is SGHAT and CDR2 is FQNNGV. CDR3 protein: CASSYAGMNTEAFF. The CDR3 nucleotides read TGTGCCAGCAGCTATGCGGGGATGAACACTGAAGCTTTCTTT.

The genes are TRBV10-2 and TRBJ2-1; 9 positions agree with TRBD2. Per germline, CDR1 WSHSY and CDR2 SAAADI. The CDR3 loop spans 17 amino acids. The trim removed 0 bases at V and 1 base at J, leaving 4 bases unmatched. CDR3 loop: CASSESSGRMSYNEQFF. The CDR3 DNA sequence: TGCGCCAGCAGTGAGTCTAGCGGGAGAATGTCCTACAATGAGCAGTTCTTC.

V usage is TRBV19 and J usage is TRBJ2-6; TRBD1 agrees at 7 bases. Germline lookup yields CDR1 LNHDA and CDR2 SQIVND (reference sequence). After removal of 4 bases from V and 1 base from J, the junction contained 4 bases not matched to a gene. This CDR3 has 16 amino acids. The CDR3 nucleotides read TGTGCCAGTAGTAGGGCGACAGGGTCTGGGGCCAACGTCCTGACTTTC. This encodes CASSRATGSGANVLTF.

The genes are TRBV7-8 and TRBJ1-5; D gene unclear. The germline V gene has CDR1 SGHVS and CDR2 FQNEAQ. Deletions cut 1 base from V and 16 bases from J, with 20 bases between. This CDR3 is built from 14 residues. The CDR3 loop is CASSLVDGLGENHF. The CDR3 DNA is TGTGCCAGCAGCTTAGTAGATGGGTTGGGAGAAAATCATTTT.

CDR3 loop: CASSPGGTGGRKTQYF. Here the CDR3 DNA reads TGCGCCAGCAGCCCCGGAGGGACAGGGGGCAGAAAGACCCAGTACTTC. The chain has TRBV5-1 and TRBJ2-5, with 12 bases that match TRBD1. The CDR3 is made up of 16 amino acids. CDR1 is SGHRS and CDR2 is YFSETQ in the germline V gene. The V segment lost 4 bases and the J segment 6 bases; nucleotides outside the gene matches: 10.

The chain combines TRBV27 with TRBJ1-1; weak D call: TRBD1 (5 bases). Between the trimmed V and J ends, which lost 3 bases and 1 base, there was a span of 9 bases. CDR3 length: 14 residues. Germline CDR1 MNHEY, CDR2 SMNVEV (reference sequence). The CDR3 protein is CASSFREGNTEAFF. CDR3 in DNA: TGTGCCAGCAGTTTCAGGGAAGGGAACACTGAAGCTTTCTTT.